This is a list of T cell receptor beta chains from one sample in a study of cytomegalovirus exposure and HLA in healthy donors. The data were produced by immunoSEQ multiplex PCR, yet TCRdb's version contains in-frame clones alone and is incomplete. The table lists approximately 150,000 clones, about 90% of them singletons. The specimen sequenced was PBMCs. These receptors all come from a woman between 18 and 29 years old in good health and CMV-seropositive. Both conserved end residues are part of each CDR3. Fields, in order: D gene, clone size, J gene, V gene, CDR3 protein, CDR3 DNA. The D gene is left open where the match is weak. Clone size appears in some rows only: once, few, many, or a class for an expanded clone.

TRBD2,NA,TRBJ2-7,TRBV6-6,CASSSVAGVGYEQYF,TGTGCCAGCAGTTCGGTAGCGGGAGTGGGTTACGAGCAGTACTTC
NA,few,TRBJ2-1,TRBV5-4,CASSLVGAHEQFF,TGTGCCAGCAGCTTGGTAGGGGCCCATGAGCAGTTCTTC
NA,NA,TRBJ2-5,TRBV7-2,CASSARDLIRGPETQYF,TGTGCCAGCAGCGCCAGAGACCTAATAAGGGGCCCAGAGACCCAGTACTTC
TRBD1,NA,TRBJ2-3,TRBV2,CASRRGQASTDTQYF,TGTGCCAGCAGAAGAGGACAGGCTAGCACAGATACGCAGTATTTT
TRBD1,NA,TRBJ1-2,TRBV5-1,CASSSLLSGQNTRKSGYTF,TGCGCCAGCAGCTCCCTCCTCTCGGGACAGAATACTCGCAAGAGCGGCTACACCTTC
NA,NA,TRBJ2-7,TRBV28,CASSSMSAPYTYEQYF,TGTGCCAGCAGTTCCATGAGCGCCCCATACACCTACGAGCAGTACTTC
NA,once,TRBJ2-7,TRBV7-9,CASSEDSPLSYEQYF,TGTGCCAGCAGCGAGGACAGTCCTCTCTCCTACGAGCAGTACTTC
TRBD1,NA,TRBJ2-7,TRBV28,CASSTGQSYEQYF,TGTGCTTCATCGACAGGGCAAAGCTACGAGCAGTACTTC
TRBD2,NA,TRBJ2-1,TRBV7-3,CASSLMGRWEGPNEQFF,TGTGCCAGCAGCTTAATGGGCCGGTGGGAGGGCCCCAATGAGCAGTTCTTC
NA,NA,TRBJ1-6,TRBV21-1,CASSIYRGRRSPLHF,TGTGCCAGCAGCATTTACAGGGGGCGCCGTTCACCCCTCCACTTT
NA,NA,TRBJ1-4,TRBV4-1,CASSQDPPARREKLFF,TGCGCCAGCAGCCAAGATCCGCCCGCCCGGAGGGAAAAACTGTTTTTT
NA,NA,TRBJ1-5,TRBV30,CAWNRGSGPQHF,TGTGCCTGGAACAGAGGGTCTGGGCCCCAGCATTTT
TRBD2,NA,TRBJ2-2,TRBV7-2,CASSSGLGLKTRELFF,TGTGCCAGCAGCTCGGGACTAGGGCTCAAAACGAGGGAGCTGTTTTTT
NA,NA,TRBJ2-3,TRBV6-6,CASSRGAPPPDTQYF,TGTGCCAGCAGCCGGGGGGCCCCACCCCCAGATACGCAGTATTTT
TRBD2,NA,TRBJ2-7,TRBV7-9,CASSQTSGGFYEQYF,TGTGCCAGCAGCCAGACTAGCGGGGGCTTTTACGAGCAGTACTTC
NA,NA,TRBJ1-2,TRBV5-1,CASSPPGRGRNGYTF,TGCGCCAGCAGCCCTCCTGGGAGGGGACGTAATGGCTACACCTTC
TRBD2,NA,TRBJ2-5,TRBV15,CATSGRADETQYF,TGTGCCACCAGCGGGAGGGCTGACGAGACCCAGTACTTC
TRBD1,NA,TRBJ2-3,TRBV7-8,CASSSRDRGTDTQYF,TGTGCCAGCAGCTCCCGGGACAGGGGCACAGATACGCAGTATTTT
TRBD2,NA,TRBJ2-6,TRBV15,CATSTAGVAGANVLTF,TGTGCCACCAGCACCGCGGGAGTAGCTGGGGCCAACGTCCTGACTTTC
TRBD1,NA,TRBJ2-7,TRBV7-9,CASSSRTGFYEQYF,TGTGCCAGCAGCTCCCGGACAGGCTTCTACGAGCAGTACTTC
NA,NA,TRBJ2-3,TRBV19,CASSIGGVIADTQYF,TGTGCCAGTAGTATAGGCGGGGTTATAGCAGATACGCAGTATTTT
NA,NA,TRBJ1-6,TRBV6-5,CASSYEGAYNSPLHF,TGTGCCAGCAGTTACGAGGGTGCCTATAATTCACCCCTCCACTTT
TRBD1,NA,TRBJ1-1,TRBV6-1,CASSGDRGGTEAFF,TGTGCCAGCAGTGGGGACAGGGGGGGGACTGAAGCTTTCTTT
NA,NA,TRBJ2-6,TRBV2,CASSVPGTGANVLTF,TGTGCCAGCAGTGTTCCGGGTACTGGGGCCAACGTCCTGACTTTC
TRBD1,once,TRBJ1-2,TRBV9,CASSTTGNYGYTF,TGTGCCAGCAGCACGACAGGGAACTATGGCTACACCTTC
TRBD2,NA,TRBJ2-7,TRBV5-6,CASSFWTSGSYEQYF,TGTGCCAGCAGCTTCTGGACTAGCGGGAGCTACGAGCAGTACTTC
NA,NA,TRBJ1-1,TRBV29-1,CSVERIPNTEAFF,TGCAGCGTTGAGCGTATCCCGAACACTGAAGCTTTCTTT
TRBD2,few,TRBJ2-3,TRBV4-2,CASSQGVGRATDTQYF,TGTGCCAGCAGCCAAGGGGTCGGGAGGGCAACAGATACGCAGTATTTT
NA,once,TRBJ1-3,TRBV7-2,CASSFGRAGNTIYF,TGTGCCAGCAGCTTTGGCAGGGCTGGAAACACCATATATTTT
NA,NA,TRBJ1-5,TRBV7-9,CASSWEGDQPQHF,TGTGCCAGCAGCTGGGAAGGGGATCAGCCCCAGCATTTT
TRBD1,NA,TRBJ1-2,TRBV19,CASSISRGVYGYTF,TGTGCCAGTAGTATTTCCAGGGGGGTCTATGGCTACACCTTC
TRBD2,NA,TRBJ2-7,TRBV7-9,CASSATAGGRDEQYF,TGTGCCAGCAGCGCCACAGCGGGGGGGCGAGACGAGCAGTACTTC
TRBD2,NA,TRBJ2-2,TRBV6-5,CASSRGGVSTGELFF,TGTGCCAGCAGTCGGGGGGGGGTGTCGACCGGGGAGCTGTTTTTT
TRBD1,NA,TRBJ2-2,TRBV2,CASGLDRAGGDTGELFF,TGTGCCAGCGGACTGGACAGGGCAGGGGGCGATACCGGGGAGCTGTTTTTT
TRBD2,NA,TRBJ2-7,TRBV7-2,CASSQGSSGYSSYEQYF,TGTGCCAGCAGCCAAGGATCTAGCGGGTATAGCTCCTACGAGCAGTACTTC
TRBD1,NA,TRBJ2-7,TRBV9,CASSAAPGTGMSEQYF,TGTGCCAGCAGCGCCGCGCCCGGGACAGGGATGAGCGAGCAGTACTTC
NA,NA,TRBJ2-5,TRBV7-8,CASGAQETQYF,TGTGCCAGCGGGGCGCAAGAGACCCAGTACTTC
TRBD2,NA,TRBJ2-5,TRBV7-6,CASSARLAGEIQETQYF,TGTGCCAGCAGCGCCCGACTAGCGGGAGAGATACAAGAGACCCAGTACTTC
NA,NA,TRBJ2-7,TRBV27,CASSLSGGTEYF,TGTGCCAGCAGTTTATCGGGCGGGACAGAGTACTTC
NA,NA,TRBJ2-2,TRBV7-9,CASTSSPGSPNTGELFF,TGTGCCAGCACCTCCAGCCCAGGGTCCCCGAACACCGGGGAGCTGTTTTTT
TRBD2,NA,TRBJ2-2,TRBV7-6,CASSFLVTTSGLTGELFF,TGTGCCAGCAGCTTCCTCGTAACGACTAGCGGGCTAACCGGGGAGCTGTTTTTT
TRBD2,NA,TRBJ2-2,TRBV6-5,CASSYYGTRELFF,TGTGCCAGCAGTTACTACGGGACTAGGGAGCTGTTTTTT